The 14 T cell receptor beta chains below all came from one sample that was sequenced in a study of blood T cell repertoires in COVID-19. Profiled with immunoSEQ multiplex PCR; TCRdb holds only in-frame clones, not every one. The data contain 150,000 to 200,000 clones, 75% to 90% of them singletons. Sample: PBMCs or T cells enriched from blood (not recorded which). Source of these receptors: an older woman who had recovered from COVID-19.

This clone was counted between two and nine times. The V call is TRBV5-1, the J call TRBJ2-2; a weak D match, TRBD2 (5 bases). The germline V and J ends were trimmed by 4 bases and 7 bases, with 11 bases remaining between them. CDR3 length: 13 residues. Germline V gene sequence: CDR1 SGHRS, CDR2 YFSETQ. CDR3 in amino acids: CASSPRGIGELFF. Here the CDR3 DNA reads TGCGCCAGCAGCCCACGAGGGATCGGGGAGCTGTTTTTT.

V gene TRBV11-2 combines with J gene TRBJ1-1; D not resolved. Germline assignment: CDR1 SGHAT and CDR2 FQNNGV. The CDR3 runs to 14 residues. The V end lost 1 base, the J end lost 3 bases, and 9 bases lay between the germline ends. CDR3 nucleotides: TGTGCCAGCAGCTTAGCGCCGGGTTACACTGAAGCTTTCTTT. This translates into CASSLAPGYTEAFF.

The rearrangement links TRBV6-6 to TRBJ2-7, with a weak D call TRBD2 (5 bases). The germline CDR1 and CDR2 sequences are MNHNY and SVGAGI (reference sequence). The V end lost 6 bases, the J end lost 4 bases, and 10 bases lay between the germline ends. CDR3 length equals 12 residues. The CDR3 bases are TGTGCCAGCAGCGAAGGGAGATACGAGCAGTACTTC. Residues: CASSEGRYEQYF.

The chain couples TRBV6-9 to TRBJ2-6; 11 nucleotides align to TRBD2. Germline trimming cut 11 bases from V and 10 bases from J; bases unmatched to any gene: 16. From germline, CDR1 is MNHGY and CDR2 SVAAGI. This CDR3 spans 16 amino acids. CDR3 DNA: TGTGCCTGCCTGGGGACTAGCGGACGGATGGGAAACGTCCTGACTTTC. This encodes CACLGTSGRMGNVLTF.

V and J are TRBV19 and TRBJ2-6; TRBD1 matches at 10 bases. After removal of 6 bases from V and 1 base from J, the junction contained 9 bases not matched to a gene. This CDR3 contains 18 residues. CDR1 LNHDA and CDR2 SQIVND come from the germline V gene (reference sequence). The CDR3 nucleotides are TGTGCCAGTAGCAATAAGGGACAGGGGTATTCTGGGGCCAACGTCCTGACTTTC. It translates to CASSNKGQGYSGANVLTF.

A few counts support this clone. The chain joins TRBV28 to TRBJ1-1; D uncertain. The CDR3 is 15 amino acids. The V gene's germline CDR1 is MDHEN and CDR2 SYDVKM. Trimming cost V 0 bases and J 1 base, with 9 bases left between them. The CDR3 DNA reads TGTGCCAGCAGTTTATGGACTGTAGGGAACACTGAAGCTTTCTTT. This codes for CASSLWTVGNTEAFF.

The chain recombines TRBV28 with TRBJ2-7; TRBD1 agrees at 9 bases. CDR3 length: 19 amino acids. CDR1 is MDHEN and CDR2 is SYDVKM in the germline V gene. Unmatched junction bases numbered 19, after V lost 5 bases and J lost 2 bases. CDR3 DNA: TGTGCCAGCAGTACTCCATACCAGGGACAGGGAACTTTCACCTACGAGCAGTACTTC. This translates into CASSTPYQGQGTFTYEQYF. Drawing the rest from reference TRBV28 and TRBJ2-7, the complete variable domain is DVKVTQSSRYLVKRTGEKVFLECVQDMDHENMFWYRQDPGLGLRLIYFSYDVKMKEKGDIPEGYSVSREKKERFSLILESASTNQTSMYLCASSTPYQGQGTFTYEQYFGPGTRLTVT.

This sequence joins TRBV11-2 and TRBJ2-5; weak D call: TRBD1 (6 bases). The CDR3 is 19 amino acids. The V end was cut by 5 bases, the J end by 1 base, with 26 bases between. Germline CDR1 is SGHAT and CDR2 is FQNNGV. Here the CDR3 DNA reads TGTGCCAGCAGCCAAGAGGGACCACGGACAGCACGGTTCCAAGAGACCCAGTACTTC. Translated: CASSQEGPRTARFQETQYF.

This sequence joins TRBV5-1 and TRBJ2-7; TRBD1 matches 9 bases. Germline V gene data show CDR1 as SGHRS and CDR2 as YFSETQ. The V and J ends lost 4 bases and 4 bases, in that order; junction bases with no gene match: 9. This CDR3 has 15 residues. The CDR3 here is CASSPRTGVEYEQYF. DNA of the CDR3: TGCGCCAGCAGCCCTCGGACAGGGGTGGAGTACGAGCAGTACTTC.

The V and J genes are TRBV5-8 and TRBJ2-1; a possible D gene is TRBD2 (7 bases). Germline values: CDR1 SGHTS, CDR2 YDEGEE. This CDR3 has 15 residues. The V end lost 1 base, the J end lost 7 bases, and 15 bases lay between the germline ends. The CDR3 protein is CASSLNGGRFNEQFF. The CDR3 DNA reads as TGTGCCAGCAGCTTGAACGGGGGGCGCTTTAATGAGCAGTTCTTC.

This chain connects TRBV3-1 (or the pseudogene TRBV3-2) to TRBJ2-7; the D is unclear. CDR1 and CDR2 (germline): LGHDT, YNNKEL (reference sequence). The CDR3 loop spans 15 amino acids. V lost 0 bases, J lost 0 bases, and 9 bases lay in between. The CDR3 nucleotides are TGTGCCAGCAGCCAAGATACGACTGCCTCCTACGAGCAGTACTTC. Its protein is CASSQDTTASYEQYF.

The chain recombines TRBV30 with TRBJ1-3; 11 bases align to TRBD1. The CDR3 runs to 13 residues. V lost 5 bases and J lost 9; bases outside the gene matches: 6. Germline V gives CDR1 GTSNPN, CDR2 SVGIG (reference sequence). The CDR3 DNA is TGTGCCTGGGGACGGGACAGGGGGAGCACCATATATTTT. Its protein is CAWGRDRGSTIYF.

The chain carries TRBV19 and TRBJ2-5, with 7 nucleotides matching TRBD1. The CDR3 totals 15 residues. The junction had 12 bases not matched to a gene; V was cut back by 7 bases and J by 4 bases. From germline, CDR1 is LNHDA and CDR2 SQIVND (reference sequence). DNA of the CDR3: TGTGCCAGTATTGACAGGGCCAGGGGAATAGAGACCCAGTACTTC. This gives the protein CASIDRARGIETQYF.

The chain links TRBV6-4 to TRBJ2-5; 9 bases align to TRBD1. Losses at the gene ends were 2 bases for V and 4 bases for J; bases not matched to a gene: 8. The CDR3 is 16 amino acids. Germline values: CDR1 MRHNA, CDR2 SNTAGT. The CDR3 DNA is TGTGCCAGCAGTGACGGGACAGGGAGATGTGCAGAGACCCAGTACTTC. It translates to CASSDGTGRCAETQYF.